This entry lists 31 T cell receptor beta chains sequenced from one sample in a study of blood T cell repertoires in COVID-19. Sequenced by immunoSEQ multiplex PCR; TCRdb stores in-frame clones only, minus some. This sample has 250,000 to 300,000 clones; around 90% occur once, and the top ten carry 0.99%. Sequenced sample: peripheral blood. All receptors come from a woman in her thirties or forties who had recovered from COVID-19.

The chain joins TRBV10-2 to TRBJ1-2; D unclear. The CDR3 sequence is 13 residues long. The germline CDR1 and CDR2 sequences are WSHSY and SAAADI. Trimming pared 8 bases from V and 4 bases from J, leaving 14 bases between. CDR3 nucleotide sequence: TGCGCCAGCCGCTTGGGCCGGCCCTATGGCTACACCTTC. Its protein product is CASRLGRPYGYTF.

This chain uses TRBV7-2 with TRBJ2-1; tentative D call: TRBD2 (5 bases). Germline V lookup: CDR1 SGHTA, CDR2 FQGNSA. Trimming removed 5 bases at V and 4 bases at J, with 18 bases between. CDR3 length equals 16 residues. The CDR3 sequence is CASSPRGWRTYNEQFF. Here the CDR3 DNA reads TGTGCCAGCAGCCCCCGAGGGTGGAGGACTTACAATGAGCAGTTCTTC.

V is TRBV24-1 and J is TRBJ1-2, with D possibly TRBD1 on 5 matching bases. The V and J ends lost 4 bases and 8 bases respectively, with 16 bases between them. Germline CDR1 KGHDR, CDR2 SFDVKD. This CDR3 spans 14 amino acids. CDR3 sequence reads: CATSDPGPGEGYTF. The CDR3, as DNA: TGTGCCACCAGTGACCCCGGCCCGGGGGAGGGCTACACCTTC.

In regard to this clone: Other DNA sequences from this sample encode an identical CDR3 as well. The chain carries TRBV7-9 and TRBJ1-4; TRBD1 matches at 11 bases. Trimming cost V 3 bases and J 7 bases; bases outside gene matches: 1. The CDR3 totals 14 residues. Germline V gives CDR1 SEHNR, CDR2 FQNEAQ (reference sequence). The CDR3 region has the DNA TGTGCCAGCAGCTTGGGACAGGGGGGTGAAAAACTGTTTTTT. This encodes CASSLGQGGEKLFF.

This clone was picked up a small number of times. This rearrangement joins TRBV28 to TRBJ1-2; 7 bases are a match to TRBD1. With 6 bases clipped from V and 4 bases from J, the junction kept 8 bases outside the gene matches. Germline V gene data show CDR1 as MDHEN and CDR2 as SYDVKM. The CDR3 is made up of 14 amino acids. CDR3 nucleotides: TGTGCCAGCAGCCCCCACCGACAGGGCTATGGCTACACCTTC. Its protein product is CASSPHRQGYGYTF.

The V call is TRBV18, the J call TRBJ2-2; tentatively, D is TRBD1 (6 bases). The CDR3 runs to 13 residues. Germline CDR1 is KGHSH and CDR2 is LQKENI. V lost 8 bases to trimming and J lost 4 bases, with 11 bases between them. The CDR3 is CASQGQPTGELFF. CDR3 bases: TGTGCCAGCCAGGGGCAGCCCACCGGGGAGCTGTTTTTT.

In DNA form, the CDR3 reads TGTGCCAGCAGCGCGGGACAGGGGGAGGGAGAGACCCAGTACTTC. This sequence encodes CASSAGQGEGETQYF. The chain is built from TRBV9 and TRBJ2-5; the match to TRBD1 covers 11 bases. The CDR3 consists of 15 residues. Trimming took 3 bases from V and 4 from J; bases not matched to a gene: 5. Germline assignment: CDR1 SGDLS and CDR2 YYNGEE.

The V gene is TRBV18, the J gene TRBJ2-7; perhaps TRBD2 as D (5 bases). The CDR3 loop spans 14 amino acids. CDR1 and CDR2 from the germline V gene are KGHSH and LQKENI. V lost 6 bases and J lost 0, with 12 bases in between. The CDR3 sequence is CASSPRTDSYEQYF. The CDR3 DNA reads as TGTGCCAGCTCTCCCCGGACTGACTCCTACGAGCAGTACTTC.

This rearrangement joins TRBV9 to TRBJ1-1, with a weak D call TRBD1 (6 bases). Germline V CDR1 and CDR2: SGDLS, YYNGEE. The CDR3 is 21 residues long. The V and J ends lost 1 base and 1 base respectively, with 29 bases between them. As DNA, the CDR3 is TGTGCCAGCAGCGTAAGCCCCTTTCAGGGGTCCCCAGGGATGAAGAACACTGAAGCTTTCTTT. Protein product: CASSVSPFQGSPGMKNTEAFF.

The V gene is TRBV18, the J gene TRBJ2-2, with D tentatively TRBD2 (5 bases). Trimming cost V 3 bases and J 1 base, with 6 bases left between them. Germline CDR1 is KGHSH and CDR2 is LQKENI. The CDR3 is 14 amino acids. DNA for the CDR3: TGTGCCAGCTCACCTGAGGGGAACACCGGGGAGCTGTTTTTT. Translating it yields CASSPEGNTGELFF.

The rearrangement joins TRBV6-5 to TRBJ1-5; TRBD1 agrees at 7 bases. With 4 bases clipped from V and 6 bases from J, the junction kept 9 bases outside the gene matches. This CDR3 is built from 15 residues. Germline-derived CDR1 and CDR2 are MNHEY and SVGAGI. The CDR3 loop is CASSSREGAVQPQHF. CDR3 bases: TGTGCCAGCAGTTCCCGCGAGGGGGCGGTTCAGCCCCAGCATTTT.

The J gene is TRBJ2-3, the V gene TRBV3-1 (or the pseudogene TRBV3-2); 7 positions agree with TRBD2. Unmatched junction bases numbered 13, after V lost 4 bases and J lost 6 bases. The CDR3 contains 16 residues. Germline values: CDR1 LGHDT, CDR2 YNNKEL (reference sequence). The CDR3 DNA reads TGTGCCAGCAGCCCCACCGGGACTACCATCGTGGATACGCAGTATTTT. Its protein product is CASSPTGTTIVDTQYF.

V usage is TRBV3-1 (or the pseudogene TRBV3-2) and J usage is TRBJ2-1; D perhaps matches TRBD2 (6 bases). The CDR3 totals 13 residues. The germline V gene encodes CDR1 LGHDT and CDR2 YNNKEL (reference sequence). V was cut by 1 base and J by 7 bases, with 8 bases left in between. CDR3 DNA sequence: TGTGCCAGCAGCCAAGGTGGGAGGAATGAGCAGTTCTTC. Protein: CASSQGGRNEQFF.

V gene TRBV5-1 combines with J gene TRBJ2-4, with 7 nucleotides matching TRBD1. V shed 4 bases and J 1 base; nucleotides not matched to a gene: 5. CDR1 and CDR2 (germline): SGHRS, YFSETQ. CDR3 size: 15 residues. CDR3 region: CASSPWTGAKNIQYF. For the CDR3, the DNA is TGCGCCAGCAGCCCCTGGACAGGCGCCAAAAACATTCAGTACTTC.

This clone was seen a single time. The chain is built from TRBV5-5 and TRBJ2-3; a possible D gene is TRBD2 (6 bases). Trimming removed 0 bases from V and 4 bases from J, with 12 bases in between. The CDR3 sequence is 15 residues long. Germline V gene lookup returns CDR1 SGHKS and CDR2 YYEKEE (reference sequence). CDR3 nucleotide sequence: TGTGCCAGCAGCTTGGGGAACAGCGGGCCAGATACGCAGTATTTT. Translating it yields CASSLGNSGPDTQYF.

This clone has a single count. The CDR3 nucleotides read TGTGCCAGTGGGTCTAGCGGGAGTTACGAGCAGTACTTC. Protein product: CASGSSGSYEQYF. The rearrangement links TRBV19 to TRBJ2-7, with 10 bases matching TRBD2. This CDR3 region has 13 residues. With V trimmed by 8 bases and J by 4 bases, 5 bases remained unmatched. Germline-derived CDR1 and CDR2 are LNHDA and SQIVND (reference sequence).

The chain couples TRBV19 to TRBJ2-5; D is possibly TRBD2 (6 bases). Germline CDR1 reads LNHDA; CDR2 reads SQIVND (reference sequence). V shed 5 bases and J shed 5 bases, with 15 bases lying between them. The CDR3 covers 14 residues. This CDR3 reads CASSLPLAQETQYF. CDR3 coding DNA: TGTGCCAGTAGTCTACCACTAGCACAGGAGACCCAGTACTTC.

This clone was recorded a few times. The rearrangement uses TRBV7-9 and TRBJ1-6; D is uncertain. Germline-derived CDR1 and CDR2 are SEHNR and FQNEAQ (reference sequence). This CDR3 has 15 amino acids. The V and J ends lost 6 bases and 5 bases respectively, with 14 bases between them. CDR3 in amino acids: CASREGSGDNSPLHF. In nucleotides, the CDR3 is TGTGCCAGCAGGGAGGGTAGCGGGGATAATTCACCCCTCCACTTT.

V is TRBV12-5 and J is TRBJ1-2; weak D call: TRBD1 (5 bases). The CDR3 loop spans 13 amino acids. V shed 6 bases and J shed 8 bases, with 16 bases lying between them. Looked up from germline, CDR1 is LGHNT and CDR2 is FRNRAP. The CDR3 bases are TGTGCTAGTGGCTCCCATCCGGGGGAGGGCTACACCTTC. Protein sequence: CASGSHPGEGYTF.

V gene TRBV9 combines with J gene TRBJ2-5; 8 bases line up with TRBD2. This CDR3 has 16 residues. Germline CDR1 is SGDLS and CDR2 is YYNGEE. The junction had 6 bases not matched to a gene; V was cut back by 0 bases and J by 2 bases. Here the CDR3 reads CASSVAGGTIQETQYF. The DNA for the CDR3 is TGTGCCAGCAGCGTAGCGGGAGGGACAATTCAAGAGACCCAGTACTTC.

Details on this clone: The sample holds other DNA sequences that translate to the same CDR3. This sequence joins TRBV3-1 (or the pseudogene TRBV3-2) and TRBJ2-1; 7 positions agree with TRBD2. The junction had 3 bases not matched to a gene; V was cut back by 3 bases and J by 1 base. There are 15 residues in the CDR3. Germline V gene data show CDR1 as LGHDT and CDR2 as YNNKEL (reference sequence). The CDR3 region has the DNA TGTGCCAGCAGCCAGGGGGGGTCATCCTACAATGAGCAGTTCTTC. Its protein product is CASSQGGSSYNEQFF.

This clone occurred once. The chain is built from TRBV7-3 and TRBJ1-5; unclear D gene. V dropped 5 bases and J dropped 1 base, with 9 bases sitting between them. Germline values: CDR1 SGHTA, CDR2 FQGTGA. CDR3 length equals 14 residues. In nucleotides, the CDR3 is TGTGCCAGCAGCCCCCGACACAGCAATCAGCCCCAGCATTTT. It codes for CASSPRHSNQPQHF.

The chain carries TRBV23-1 and TRBJ1-1; D gene ambiguous. TRBV23-1 is treated as an ORF (open reading frame) with a function not yet certain. This CDR3 comprises 12 residues. V was trimmed by 8 bases and J by 7 bases, leaving 14 bases between them. CDR3 region: CASHSRLVEAFF. CDR3 coding DNA: TGCGCCAGCCACTCTAGGTTGGTTGAAGCTTTCTTT.

In its sample, this clone was seen once. The gene calls are TRBV5-1 and TRBJ2-5; D not certain. The ends were cut back, 0 bases at V and 7 bases at J, with 10 bases in the middle. Per the germline V gene, CDR1 is SGHRS and CDR2 is YFSETQ. The CDR3 extends over 13 amino acids. CDR3 in DNA: TGCGCCAGCAGCTTGGGGGCCCCCGGGACCCAGTACTTC. Residues: CASSLGAPGTQYF. Drawing the rest from reference TRBV5-1 and TRBJ2-5, the complete variable domain is KAGVTQTPRYLIKTRGQQVTLSCSPISGHRSVSWYQQTPGQGLQFLFEYFSETQRNKGNFPGRFSGRQFSNSRSEMNVSTLELGDSALYLCASSLGAPGTQYFGPGTRLLVL.

V gene TRBV11-2 combines with J gene TRBJ2-1; 10 bases map to TRBD2. The CDR3 length is 16 residues. CDR1 is SGHAT and CDR2 is FQNNGV in the germline V gene. The V segment lost 4 bases and the J segment 4 bases; nucleotides outside the gene matches: 7. For the CDR3, the DNA is TGTGCCAGCAGCTCGGGGGGACTAGCGCCGTACAATGAGCAGTTCTTC. Its protein is CASSSGGLAPYNEQFF.

The table lists this clone with a few counts. The rearrangement joins TRBV3-1 (or the pseudogene TRBV3-2) to TRBJ1-2; TRBD1 aligns across 8 bases. This CDR3 has 13 residues. CDR1 is LGHDT and CDR2 is YNNKEL in the germline V gene (reference sequence). The trim removed 4 bases at V and 8 bases at J, leaving 6 bases unmatched. CDR3 in DNA: TGTGCCAGCAGCCCTCAGACAGGGGTAGGCTACACCTTC. It translates to CASSPQTGVGYTF.

The chain links TRBV15 to TRBJ1-5; D is undetermined. This CDR3 has 14 amino acids. V dropped 8 bases and J dropped 2 bases, with 13 bases sitting between them. Germline CDR1 is LNHNV and CDR2 is YYDKDF (reference sequence). The CDR3 sequence: CATARPGGNQPQHF. The DNA of the CDR3 is TGTGCCACCGCCCGGCCCGGGGGCAATCAGCCCCAGCATTTT.

This chain links TRBV6-6 with TRBJ1-6, with TRBD1 as a possible D gene (5 bases). The CDR3 contains 14 residues. The V and J ends lost 5 bases and 5 bases respectively, with 10 bases between them. Germline V gene data show CDR1 as MNHNY and CDR2 as SVGAGI (reference sequence). The CDR3 DNA follows: TGTGCCAGCAGTCGTGGGGGGGATAATTCACCCCTCCACTTT. Translated, it gives CASSRGGDNSPLHF.

The rearrangement uses TRBV20-1 and TRBJ1-5; D gene ambiguous. CDR3 length: 12 amino acids. Trimming cost V 3 bases and J 4 bases, with 7 bases left between them. Germline loops: CDR1 DFQATT, CDR2 SNEGSKA (reference sequence). The CDR3 coding sequence is TGCAGTGCTAGTGACCAGAATCAGCCCCAGCATTTT. The encoded protein is CSASDQNQPQHF.

This chain joins TRBV19 and TRBJ2-2; TRBD2 agrees at 10 bases. Trimming at V came to 9 bases and at J to 1 base, leaving 8 bases not matched to a gene. CDR1 LNHDA and CDR2 SQIVND come from the germline V gene (reference sequence). The CDR3 is 16 amino acids. The DNA for the CDR3 is TGTGCCAGCCGGACTAGCGGCCAACTGAACACCGGGGAGCTGTTTTTT. Translating gives CASRTSGQLNTGELFF.

The chain has TRBV30 and TRBJ1-4; TRBD1 might be the D (6 bases). Looked up from germline, CDR1 is GTSNPN and CDR2 is SVGIG (reference sequence). The V end was cut by 8 bases, the J end by 5 bases, with 15 bases between. CDR3 length: 13 residues. CDR3 sequence: CAGGGYLNEKLFF. The CDR3 DNA is TGTGCCGGGGGGGGCTACTTGAATGAAAAACTGTTTTTT.